A selection of T cell receptor beta chains follows, all from one sample in a study of vaccination and CD4 T cells after COVID-19. TCRdb reprocessed the PCR reads with MiXCR, giving one entry per CDR3 protein. The sample holds about 21,000 distinct CDR3 sequences, more than 45% seen once. Sequenced material: CD4+ T cells from blood, taken before SARS-CoV-2 vaccination. The receptors were sampled from a human donor who had recovered from COVID-19. The CDR3 runs from the conserved cysteine through the conserved F or W. D genes are given only for firm matches. A clone size is listed for some rows: how often the clone was seen (once, few, many), or a class if it is expanded.

CDR3aa: CASSPTRAEGYTF
CDR3nt: TGTGCCAGCAGTCCAACACGGGCTGAGGGCTACACCTTC
len: 13
abundance: few
d_gene: NA
j_gene: TRBJ1-2
v_gene: TRBV7-9

CDR3aa: CASSQGPDSVYEQYF
CDR3nt: TGCGCCAGCAGCCAAGGGCCGGACTCCGTCTACGAGCAGTACTTC
len: 15
abundance: NA
d_gene: NA
j_gene: TRBJ2-7
v_gene: TRBV4-3

CDR3aa: CATQTLSATTDTQYF
CDR3nt: TGTGCCACCCAAACCCTGTCCGCCACGACAGATACGCAGTATTTT
len: 15
abundance: NA
d_gene: NA
j_gene: TRBJ2-3
v_gene: TRBV19

CDR3aa: CASSPQAYGYTF
CDR3nt: TGTGCCAGCAGTCCACAGGCTTATGGCTACACCTTC
len: 12
abundance: NA
d_gene: NA
j_gene: TRBJ1-2
v_gene: TRBV28

CDR3aa: CASSPLTDSYEQYF
CDR3nt: TGTGCCAGCTCACCGCTAACAGACAGCTACGAGCAGTACTTC
len: 14
abundance: NA
d_gene: NA
j_gene: TRBJ2-7
v_gene: TRBV18

CDR3aa: CASSGANVLTF
CDR3nt: TGTGCCAGCTCTGGGGCCAACGTCCTGACTTTC
len: 11
abundance: NA
d_gene: NA
j_gene: TRBJ2-6
v_gene: TRBV6-2/TRBV6-3

CDR3aa: CAIRDSNYGYTF
CDR3nt: TGTGCCATCAGGGACAGTAACTATGGCTACACCTTC
len: 12
abundance: once
d_gene: NA
j_gene: TRBJ1-2
v_gene: TRBV10-3

CDR3aa: CATSRVANTEAFF
CDR3nt: TGTGCCACCAGCAGAGTCGCAAACACTGAAGCTTTCTTT
len: 13
abundance: few
d_gene: NA
j_gene: TRBJ1-1
v_gene: TRBV15

CDR3aa: CSADILDTQYF
CDR3nt: TGCAGTGCCGACATTCTGGATACGCAGTATTTT
len: 11
abundance: NA
d_gene: NA
j_gene: TRBJ2-3
v_gene: TRBV20-1

CDR3aa: CASSQTGLTTTEQYF
CDR3nt: TGTGCCAGCAGCCAAACCGGACTGACAACAACCGAGCAGTACTTC
len: 15
abundance: NA
d_gene: NA
j_gene: TRBJ2-7
v_gene: TRBV4-2

CDR3aa: CASMKEIGIGTGELFF
CDR3nt: TGTGCCAGCATGAAGGAGATCGGTATAGGAACCGGGGAGCTGTTTTTT
len: 16
abundance: NA
d_gene: NA
j_gene: TRBJ2-2
v_gene: TRBV6-1

CDR3aa: CAWSVKRLAGAFF
CDR3nt: TGTGCCTGGAGTGTAAAGAGGTTAGCCGGCGCTTTCTTT
len: 13
abundance: NA
d_gene: NA
j_gene: TRBJ1-1
v_gene: TRBV30

CDR3aa: CASSDRDTGELFF
CDR3nt: TGTGCCAGCAGTGACAGGGACACCGGGGAGCTGTTTTTT
len: 13
abundance: few
d_gene: NA
j_gene: TRBJ2-2
v_gene: TRBV6-4

CDR3aa: CASSFSGRGNIQYF
CDR3nt: TGTGCCAGCAGTTTCAGCGGGAGAGGAAACATTCAGTACTTC
len: 14
abundance: NA
d_gene: TRBD2
j_gene: TRBJ2-4
v_gene: TRBV6-2/TRBV6-3

CDR3aa: CASSHDPGDSQPQHF
CDR3nt: TGTGCCAGCAGCCACGACCCGGGGGACTCTCAGCCCCAGCATTTT
len: 15
abundance: NA
d_gene: NA
j_gene: TRBJ1-5
v_gene: TRBV4-2

CDR3aa: CASSMWTGGETQYF
CDR3nt: TGTGCCAGCAGCATGTGGACAGGGGGCGAGACCCAGTACTTC
len: 14
abundance: NA
d_gene: TRBD1
j_gene: TRBJ2-5
v_gene: TRBV12-3/TRBV12-4

CDR3aa: CASSPSLQETQYF
CDR3nt: TGTGCCAGCTCACCATCACTTCAAGAGACCCAGTACTTC
len: 13
abundance: NA
d_gene: NA
j_gene: TRBJ2-5
v_gene: TRBV18

CDR3aa: CSARGLTYEQYF
CDR3nt: TGCAGTGCTAGAGGCCTTACCTACGAGCAGTACTTC
len: 12
abundance: few
d_gene: NA
j_gene: TRBJ2-7
v_gene: TRBV20-1

CDR3aa: CSATRTAYSNQPQHF
CDR3nt: TGCAGTGCTACCAGGACCGCATATAGCAATCAGCCCCAGCATTTT
len: 15
abundance: NA
d_gene: NA
j_gene: TRBJ1-5
v_gene: TRBV20-1

CDR3aa: CSARDGRDTQYF
CDR3nt: TGCAGTGCTAGAGATGGCAGAGATACGCAGTATTTT
len: 12
abundance: NA
d_gene: NA
j_gene: TRBJ2-3
v_gene: TRBV20-1